This TCR beta chain was captured in a study of blood T cell repertoires in COVID-19. As handled by the study authors: Amplification of reference gene primers was used by the study to estimate nucleated cell counts. The assay was immunoSEQ multiplex PCR, and TCRdb's table has in-frame clones only and misses some. V and J calls and clone size are as listed in that table; D and trimming were resolved from the DNA. Here the sample spans about 240,000 clones, roughly 87% being singletons. The germline V gene has CDR1 SEHNR and CDR2 FQNEAQ (reference sequence). The CDR3 runs 14 residues. Trimming shortened V by 0 bases and J by 2 bases, and 7 bases separated the two germline ends.

This sequence was found in a man in his fifties or sixties who had recovered from COVID-19. The J gene is TRBJ2-5, the V gene TRBV7-9; D ambiguous. The source material was peripheral blood. CDR3 sequence: CASSLALTQETQYF. DNA for the CDR3: TGTGCCAGCAGCTTAGCGCTGACTCAAGAGACCCAGTACTTC. Full variable domain (remainder filled in from reference TRBV7-9 and TRBJ2-5): DTGVSQNPRHKITKRGQNVTFRCDPISEHNRLYWYRQTLGQGPEFLTYFQNEAQLEKSRLLSDRFSAERPKGSFSTLEIQRTEQGDSAMYLCASSLALTQETQYFGPGTRLLVL.